Listed here are 8 T cell receptor beta chains from one sample, sequenced in a study of T cell changes during pregnancy in multiple sclerosis. Sequencing was performed with immunoSEQ multiplex PCR; in TCRdb, only in-frame clones are kept and a portion is missing. The sample includes approximately 90,000 clones, about 93% of them seen just once. Here the sequenced sample was peripheral blood, taken in the third trimester of pregnancy. These receptor sequences come from a female donor with multiple sclerosis, enrolled in a pregnancy study.

V usage is TRBV2 and J usage is TRBJ2-1; possible D gene TRBD2, 6 bases. The germline gives CDR1 SNHLY, CDR2 FYNNEI. This CDR3 is built from 14 residues. V was clipped by 6 bases and J by 0 bases, with 9 bases between them. CDR3 amino acids: CASSYGSSYNEQFF. DNA for the CDR3: TGTGCCAGCAGCTACGGGAGCTCCTACAATGAGCAGTTCTTC.

This chain connects TRBV11-3 to TRBJ2-1; perhaps TRBD2 as D (5 bases). The CDR3 is 15 residues long. Germline CDR1 SGHNT, CDR2 YENEEA. V lost 4 bases, J lost 5 bases, and 15 bases lay in between. This chain's CDR3 is CASSSPIGEHNEQFF. DNA of the CDR3: TGTGCCAGCAGCTCCCCGATCGGGGAGCACAATGAGCAGTTCTTC.

This clone was seen only once. The chain links TRBV7-9 to TRBJ1-5, with D possibly being TRBD1 (5 bases). The V gene lost 3 bases and the J gene lost 2 bases, with 14 bases spanning the gap. Germline CDR1 reads SEHNR; CDR2 reads FQNEAQ (reference sequence). The CDR3 has 16 residues. CDR3 residues: CASSFGGLDGNQPQHF. The CDR3 DNA reads as TGTGCCAGCAGCTTTGGGGGGTTAGACGGCAATCAGCCCCAGCATTTT.

This chain uses TRBV5-1 with TRBJ2-2; TRBD2 matches at 8 bases. Trimming at V came to 2 bases and at J to 4 bases, leaving 4 bases not matched to a gene. The CDR3 contains 15 residues. Germline V CDR1 and CDR2: SGHRS, YFSETQ. The CDR3 nucleotides are TGCGCCAGCAGCTTAACTAGCGGACCCACCGGGGAGCTGTTTTTT. It codes for CASSLTSGPTGELFF.

The gene calls are TRBV28 and TRBJ1-2, with D possibly being TRBD1 (5 bases). CDR1 is MDHEN and CDR2 is SYDVKM in the germline V gene. The CDR3 extends over 12 amino acids. The ends were cut back, 5 bases at V and 5 bases at J, with 9 bases in the middle. The CDR3 DNA sequence: TGTGCCAGCAGTCATGACAGATATGGCTACACCTTC. Translating it yields CASSHDRYGYTF.

The rearrangement uses TRBV28 and TRBJ2-7; 13 nucleotides line up with TRBD2. CDR1 and CDR2 (germline): MDHEN, SYDVKM. The junction had 5 bases not matched to a gene; V was cut back by 6 bases and J by 3 bases. The CDR3 is made up of 15 amino acids. The CDR3 region has the DNA TGTGCCAGCAGGCCGGGACTAGCGGGATACTACGAGCAGTACTTC. Protein product: CASRPGLAGYYEQYF.

V usage is TRBV2 and J usage is TRBJ1-5; TRBD1 matches 10 bases. Losses at the gene ends were 6 bases for V and 5 bases for J; bases not matched to a gene: 7. The germline V gene has CDR1 SNHLY and CDR2 FYNNEI. The CDR3 is 15 residues long. Written as DNA, the CDR3 is TGTGCCAGCAGAGCCGACAGGGGGCGAGATCAGCCCCAGCATTTT. It specifies CASRADRGRDQPQHF.

The V call is TRBV7-6, the J call TRBJ1-5; D may be TRBD1 (5 bases). The CDR3 runs 15 residues. The germline V gene has CDR1 SGHVS and CDR2 FNYEAQ. V was pared by 2 bases and J by 2 bases, with 10 bases between. The CDR3 sequence: CASSLRRGGNQPQHF. The CDR3 nucleotides read TGTGCCAGCAGCTTACGGAGGGGAGGCAATCAGCCCCAGCATTTT.